The 32 T cell receptor beta chains below were found in one sample sequenced in a study of T cell responses to AZD1222 COVID-19 vaccine. Using immunoSEQ multiplex PCR, the repertoire was profiled, and TCRdb retains in-frame clones only, with some absent. This repertoire shows about 180,000 clones, approximately 95% found once; its top ten account for around 1%. The specimen was peripheral blood, collected 28 days after the second dose of the MenACWY control vaccine. These receptors all stem from an adult who received the MenACWY meningococcal vaccine as a control.

This chain connects TRBV29-1 to TRBJ1-1; TRBD1 might be the D (5 bases). Germline loops: CDR1 SQVTM, CDR2 ANQGSEA. V was shortened by 3 bases and J by 0 bases, with 8 bases between the two germline ends. This CDR3 spans 13 amino acids. Written as DNA, the CDR3 is TGCAGCGTTGAGAACAGGCTGAACACTGAAGCTTTCTTT. It specifies CSVENRLNTEAFF.

The rearrangement joins TRBV6-4 to TRBJ1-4; D unresolved. The CDR3 has 12 amino acids. The germline CDR1 and CDR2 sequences are MRHNA and SNTAGT. The V and J ends lost 7 bases and 10 bases respectively, with 13 bases between them. CDR3 loop: CASTLNGVKLFF. CDR3 nucleotide sequence: TGTGCCAGCACCTTGAATGGGGTAAAACTGTTTTTT.

The CDR3 sequence: CSVVHRGTGGYTF. Here the CDR3 DNA reads TGCAGCGTTGTCCACAGGGGGACGGGTGGCTACACCTTC. The J gene is TRBJ1-2, the V gene TRBV29-1; 8 nucleotides match TRBD1. V dropped 4 bases and J dropped 7; count of bases not matched to a gene: 8. The length of the CDR3 is 13 residues. Germline V CDR1 and CDR2: SQVTM, ANQGSEA.

J is TRBJ2-1 and V is TRBV5-6; D might be TRBD1 (5 bases). Germline-derived CDR1 and CDR2 are SGHDT and YYEEEE. This CDR3 spans 12 amino acids. V was shortened by 2 bases and J by 9 bases, with 9 bases between the two germline ends. The DNA of the CDR3 is TGTGCCAGCAGCTTCAGGGTGTCTGAGCAGTTCTTC. Protein sequence: CASSFRVSEQFF.

The chain links TRBV27 to TRBJ2-5; 9 bases agree with TRBD1. Per germline, CDR1 MNHEY and CDR2 SMNVEV (reference sequence). This CDR3 spans 15 amino acids. The V segment lost 6 bases and the J segment 1 base; nucleotides outside the gene matches: 6. The CDR3 is CASRRDRVSQETQYF. The CDR3 bases are TGTGCCAGCAGACGGGACAGGGTCAGCCAAGAGACCCAGTACTTC.

The chain recombines TRBV29-1 with TRBJ2-1; TRBD2 matches 9 bases. The germline gives CDR1 SQVTM, CDR2 ANQGSEA. V was clipped by 5 bases and J by 4 bases; unmatched bases: 3. The length of the CDR3 is 13 residues. The DNA of the CDR3 is TGCAGCGTTCGCGGGGGGGGTTACAATGAGCAGTTCTTC. Amino acid sequence: CSVRGGGYNEQFF.

The chain recombines TRBV15 with TRBJ1-5, with D possibly matching TRBD1 (5 bases). The CDR3 consists of 16 residues. V lost 4 bases and J lost 0, with 13 bases in between. The germline V gene has CDR1 LNHNV and CDR2 YYDKDF (reference sequence). This chain's CDR3 is CATSNTRQNSNQPQHF. For the CDR3, the DNA is TGTGCCACCAGCAACACCCGACAGAATAGCAATCAGCCCCAGCATTTT.

The chain recombines TRBV27 with TRBJ1-4, with TRBD1 identical over 7 bases. Germline loops: CDR1 MNHEY, CDR2 SMNVEV (reference sequence). The CDR3 loop spans 17 amino acids. V lost 0 bases to trimming and J lost 6 bases; unmatched junction nucleotides: 10. CDR3: CASSLSTSGTAHEKLFF. CDR3 bases: TGTGCCAGCAGTTTATCGACATCCGGGACAGCTCATGAAAAACTGTTTTTT. The full variable domain, completed using reference TRBV27 and TRBJ1-4, is EAQVTQNPRYLITVTGKKLTVTCSQNMNHEYMSWYRQDPGLGLRQIYYSMNVEVTDKGDVPEGYKVSRKEKRNFPLILESPSPNQTSLYFCASSLSTSGTAHEKLFFGSGTQLSVL.

The V call is TRBV14, the J call TRBJ1-2, with D hard to call. V dropped 1 base and J dropped 8 bases, with 14 bases sitting between them. The CDR3 length is 14 residues. CDR1 SGHDN and CDR2 FVKESK come from the germline V gene. CDR3 amino acids: CASSQVVGHRGYTF. Written as DNA, the CDR3 is TGTGCCAGCAGCCAAGTCGTAGGTCATCGAGGCTACACCTTC.

The count of this clone is one. The chain recombines TRBV24-1 with TRBJ1-6; 11 bases are shared with TRBD1. Per the germline V gene, CDR1 is KGHDR and CDR2 is SFDVKD. The CDR3 contains 16 residues. Unmatched junction bases numbered 9, after V lost 1 base and J lost 14 bases. The CDR3 nucleotides are TGTGCCACCAGTGATTTTTGGGACAGGGGGATTAGGGCCCTCCACTTT. It codes for CATSDFWDRGIRALHF.

The chain uses TRBV6-5 and TRBJ1-5; D not certain. CDR3 size: 14 residues. The ends were cut back, 7 bases at V and 7 bases at J, with 17 bases in the middle. CDR1 is MNHEY, CDR2 SVGAGI, per germline. CDR3 nucleotide sequence: TGTGCCAGCACTAAGGGTGTTAGTCAGCAGCCCCAGCATTTT. This codes for CASTKGVSQQPQHF.

The V call is TRBV25-1, the J call TRBJ1-3; D may be TRBD1 (5 bases). CDR3 size: 15 residues. V lost 5 bases and J lost 3, with 14 bases in between. Germline V lookup: CDR1 MGHDK, CDR2 SYGVNS. The CDR3 DNA sequence: TGTGCCAGCAGTCGCAGGGTAGATTTTGGAAACACCATATATTTT. Its protein is CASSRRVDFGNTIYF. Supplemented by reference TRBV25-1 and TRBJ1-3, the full variable domain reads EADIYQTPRYLVIGTGKKITLECSQTMGHDKMYWYQQDPGMELHLIHYSYGVNSTEKGDLSSESTVSRIRTEHFPLTLESARPSHTSQYLCASSRRVDFGNTIYFGEGSWLTVV.

This rearrangement joins TRBV6-1 to TRBJ1-5; maybe TRBD1 (6 bases). The V end lost 1 base, the J end lost 11 bases, and 21 bases lay between the germline ends. The V gene's germline CDR1 is MNHNS and CDR2 SASEGT. CDR3 length: 16 residues. CDR3 amino acids: CASSEGRGAPLSAQHF. The CDR3 nucleotides read TGTGCCAGCAGTGAAGGGAGGGGGGCCCCACTCTCAGCCCAGCATTTT.

This chain joins TRBV5-1 and TRBJ2-2, with a weak D call TRBD2 (5 bases). CDR1 is SGHRS, CDR2 YFSETQ, per germline. V was clipped by 0 bases and J by 5 bases, with 8 bases between them. CDR3 length: 14 residues. The CDR3 reads CASSLGGRTGELFF. The DNA for the CDR3 is TGCGCCAGCAGCTTGGGAGGGCGGACCGGGGAGCTGTTTTTT.

The chain joins TRBV2 to TRBJ1-5, with 11 bases fitting TRBD1. Losses at the gene ends were 5 bases for V and 6 bases for J; bases not matched to a gene: 3. The CDR3 consists of 14 residues. Germline V CDR1 and CDR2: SNHLY, FYNNEI. The CDR3 sequence: CASSTGTGGQPQHF. CDR3 nucleotide sequence: TGTGCCAGCAGTACCGGGACAGGGGGTCAGCCCCAGCATTTT. The full variable domain, rest sourced from reference TRBV2 and TRBJ1-5, is EPEVTQTPSHQVTQMGQEVILRCVPISNHLYFYWYRQILGQKVEFLVSFYNNEISEKSEIFDDQFSVERPDGSNFTLKIRSTKLEDSAMYFCASSTGTGGQPQHFGDGTRLSIL.

The chain is built from TRBV7-6 and TRBJ2-3, with 14 positions matching TRBD2. Looked up from germline, CDR1 is SGHVS and CDR2 is FNYEAQ. V was clipped by 5 bases and J by 4 bases; unmatched bases: 5. The CDR3 is made up of 16 amino acids. The CDR3 DNA reads TGTGCCAGCAGCCCGCGACTAGCGGGGGGGGCAGATACGCAGTATTTT. This encodes CASSPRLAGGADTQYF.

Comments on this clone: The sample contains more than one DNA sequence encoding this CDR3. The chain couples TRBV6-5 to TRBJ1-2, with 10 bases that match TRBD1. Germline assignment: CDR1 MNHEY and CDR2 SVGAGI. This CDR3 is 13 amino acids long. J gave up 5 bases and V 5 bases, and 2 bases lay outside the gene matches. The CDR3 nucleotides are TGTGCCAGCAGTCGGGACAGGGGTTATGGCTACACCTTC. Its translation is CASSRDRGYGYTF.

This chain links TRBV28 with TRBJ1-2, with D possibly TRBD1 on 5 matching bases. CDR1 is MDHEN, CDR2 SYDVKM, per germline. V was clipped by 8 bases and J by 4 bases, with 14 bases between them. The CDR3 spans 13 residues. The CDR3 is CASVTRTGYGYTF. CDR3 coding DNA: TGTGCCAGCGTAACTAGAACAGGCTATGGCTACACCTTC.

This chain joins TRBV30 and TRBJ1-1; 7 bases align to TRBD1. The V and J ends lost 0 bases and 3 bases, in that order; junction bases with no gene match: 16. This CDR3 is built from 18 residues. CDR1 and CDR2 (germline): GTSNPN, SVGIG (reference sequence). The CDR3 spells CAWSVIGSRSGGYTEAFF. CDR3 bases: TGTGCCTGGAGTGTAATTGGATCCCGGTCAGGGGGATACACTGAAGCTTTCTTT.

The gene calls are TRBV2 and TRBJ2-7; no reliable D call. Germline assignment: CDR1 SNHLY and CDR2 FYNNEI. CDR3 length: 13 amino acids. The germline V and J ends were trimmed by 11 bases and 2 bases, with 16 bases remaining between them. CDR3 nucleotide sequence: TGTGCCCACTCTTCAAGTTTAACCTACGAGCAGTACTTC. This encodes CAHSSSLTYEQYF.

The chain joins TRBV28 to TRBJ1-5, with a possible D match to TRBD1 (5 bases). Trimming removed 8 bases at V and 5 bases at J, with 10 bases between. The CDR3 spans 12 residues. Germline V gene lookup returns CDR1 MDHEN and CDR2 SYDVKM. Here the CDR3 reads CASRLGDQPQHF. In nucleotides, the CDR3 is TGTGCCAGCCGCCTAGGGGATCAGCCCCAGCATTTT. The full variable domain, with the rest looked up from reference TRBV28 and TRBJ1-5, is DVKVTQSSRYLVKRTGEKVFLECVQDMDHENMFWYRQDPGLGLRLIYFSYDVKMKEKGDIPEGYSVSREKKERFSLILESASTNQTSMYLCASRLGDQPQHFGDGTRLSIL.

The V call is TRBV6-1, the J call TRBJ1-6; 9 bases are a match to TRBD1. V dropped 4 bases and J dropped 6; count of bases not matched to a gene: 7. Germline V gene lookup returns CDR1 MNHNS and CDR2 SASEGT. The CDR3 contains 16 residues. The chain's CDR3 is CASSGGQGNVNSPLHF. Here the CDR3 DNA reads TGTGCCAGCAGTGGGGGACAGGGAAATGTTAATTCACCCCTCCACTTT.

This chain connects TRBV3-1 (or the pseudogene TRBV3-2) to TRBJ1-2; no clear D gene. The CDR3 covers 13 residues. V shed 4 bases and J shed 2 bases, with 8 bases lying between them. CDR1 is LGHDT, CDR2 YNNKEL, per germline (reference sequence). The CDR3 bases are TGTGCCAGCAGCCCGGACGGAAACTATGGCTACACCTTC. Residues: CASSPDGNYGYTF.

V gene TRBV5-1 combines with J gene TRBJ1-2; D gene unclear. This CDR3 region has 13 residues. Germline CDR1 reads SGHRS; CDR2 reads YFSETQ. V was clipped by 0 bases and J by 9 bases, with 12 bases between them. The CDR3 DNA reads TGCGCCAGCAGCTTGGACCCAGCTGGGAGCTACACCTTC. The encoded protein is CASSLDPAGSYTF.

V is TRBV23-1 and J is TRBJ1-3; a weak D match, TRBD1 (6 bases). TRBV23-1 is annotated as an ORF whose role is uncertain. CDR3 length equals 21 residues. V was clipped by 0 bases and J by 0 bases, with 24 bases between them. DNA for the CDR3: TGCGCCAGCAGTCAATCGCGGACCGAGGAGAAGGACAGTGACTCTGGAAACACCATATATTTT. Amino acids: CASSQSRTEEKDSDSGNTIYF.

CDR3 bases: TGTGCCAGCAGCTTAAATGGGGGGGGCACAGATACGCAGTATTTT. Translated, it gives CASSLNGGGTDTQYF. The rearrangement uses TRBV13 and TRBJ2-3; 7 bases match TRBD2. V was clipped by 2 bases and J by 1 base; unmatched bases: 3. The CDR3 consists of 15 residues. Germline V gene data show CDR1 as PRHDT and CDR2 as FYEKMQ (reference sequence).

V usage is TRBV7-9 and J usage is TRBJ2-3; D might be TRBD1 or TRBD2, each matching 6 bases. V dropped 7 bases and J dropped 5 bases, with 13 bases sitting between them. Germline CDR1 and CDR2: SEHNR and FQNEAQ (reference sequence). CDR3 length equals 13 residues. CDR3 loop: CASTGGGGDTQYF. The CDR3 coding sequence is TGTGCCAGCACCGGGGGCGGTGGAGATACGCAGTATTTT.

The rearrangement joins TRBV5-1 to TRBJ1-6; D gene unclear. Germline V gene data show CDR1 as SGHRS and CDR2 as YFSETQ. This CDR3 contains 17 residues. V was trimmed by 1 base and J by 0 bases, leaving 11 bases between them. The DNA of the CDR3 is TGCGCCAGCAGCTTGTTGGAACAGAGCTCCTATAATTCACCCCTCCACTTT. Amino acids: CASSLLEQSSYNSPLHF.

The chain combines TRBV30 with TRBJ1-5; unclear D gene. In germline, CDR1 is GTSNPN, CDR2 SVGIG (reference sequence). This CDR3 spans 13 amino acids. The V end was cut by 2 bases, the J end by 6 bases, with 11 bases between. The CDR3 loop is CAWSPEGIQPQHF. The CDR3 DNA follows: TGTGCCTGGAGTCCTGAAGGGATTCAGCCCCAGCATTTT.

This chain links TRBV30 with TRBJ2-3; 8 bases map to TRBD1. CDR3 length: 14 residues. V lost 3 bases, J lost 4 bases, and 6 bases stayed unmatched. Germline V gives CDR1 GTSNPN, CDR2 SVGIG (reference sequence). Here the CDR3 DNA reads TGTGCCTGGAGCATCGGACAGGGCGCAGATACGCAGTATTTT. This gives the protein CAWSIGQGADTQYF.

The chain carries TRBV11-2 and TRBJ2-5; D not certain. Trimming took 5 bases from V and 1 from J, leaving 20 bases between them. The CDR3 is made up of 17 amino acids. CDR1 and CDR2 (germline): SGHAT, FQNNGV. The CDR3 DNA reads as TGTGCCAGCAGCCACGATCCCCCTGCAGATTTCCAAGAGACCCAGTACTTC. Its protein is CASSHDPPADFQETQYF.

The table lists this clone with a count of one. The rearrangement links TRBV10-1 to TRBJ2-1; 7 positions agree with TRBD1. This CDR3 spans 14 amino acids. CDR1 is WNHNN, CDR2 SYGVQD, per germline (reference sequence). After removal of 3 bases from V and 7 bases from J, the junction contained 6 bases not matched to a gene. The CDR3 is CASSELQGRNEQFF. The CDR3 DNA reads as TGCGCCAGCAGTGAATTACAGGGGCGGAATGAGCAGTTCTTC.